This TCR beta chain emerged from a study of CD8 T cells in Susac syndrome (dated by TCRdb to about 2019). As for the study more broadly: The study used repertoire sequencing to test whether antigen drove CD8+ T cell activation and differentiation in Susac syndrome. Clonality of the CD8+ T cell repertoire was compared between eleven to twelve healthy donors, about 14 Susac syndrome patients and approximately 16 multiple sclerosis patients. What the research found in general, with its limitations: The number of individuals in the TCR sequencing and HLA analysis was recognized as being relatively small.

RNA was extracted with the RNeasy kit and 0.5 to 1 ug was reverse transcribed using random hexamers. The immunoSEQ multiplex PCR assay, which covers 54 Vbeta and 13 Jbeta segments, was used to amplify TCR beta CDR3 regions. Bias from PCR amplification was corrected by using a synthetic template baseline for primer optimization and for computational correction. Concerning the study's data processing: Only productive sequences were kept, with reads annotated to V, D and J genes according to IMGT and analyzed in immunoSEQ Analyzer. Clonality was calculated as one minus the Shannon entropy normalized by log2 of the number of productive unique sequences. For each patient and control, public and private clones were evaluated within the 100 most prevalent clones. Clones were defined as Susac-specific when absent from the healthy and MS cohorts, from roughly 1,100 published viral clones and from other ImmuneACCESS disease sequences. In TCRdb, the public reads were trimmed at Q25 with fastp and aligned with MiXCR, with productive beta chains retained. When rows share a CDR3 protein, they turn into one entry using the most common DNA and genes. The V and J calls were determined by TCRdb, not by the authors. For this sample there are approximately 220,000 distinct CDR3 sequences; roughly 92% appear just once. Clones ranked in the top ten supply about 0.15% of the sample.

High-throughput TCR beta sequencing profiled peripheral blood CD8+ and CD4+ T cells from healthy donors, Susac syndrome patients and multiple sclerosis patients. The multiple sclerosis controls were treatment-naive patients who had stable or active relapsing-remitting disease and met the revised McDonald criteria. Bulk CD8+ and CD4+ T cells were purified by magnetic negative isolation, while CD8+ TEMRA cells were enriched using FACS. Blood was collected in EDTA tubes and processed within 24 hours, with PBMCs isolated through density gradient centrifugation. PBMCs intended for TCR sequencing were frozen in liquid nitrogen and were later thawed in a 37 degrees C water bath. The sorted or isolated CD4+, CD8+ and CD8+ TEMRA cells had a purity of 90% or higher. A remark on this clonotype: Its antigen is currently not known. Base qualities are not provided; no much larger clone lies one nucleotide away.

Sequencing was done on a sample of CD8+ T cells from PBMCs. The receptor was derived from a human donor with multiple sclerosis.

CDR3 region: CASSMAGRVYGYTF. In nucleotides, the sequence is TGTGCCAGTAGTATGGCAGGACGGGTCTATGGCTACACCTTC. Recombination connected TRBV19 to TRBJ1-2, with no D gene named confidently. Deletion took 3 bases off V and 4 bases off J, with a span of 12 bases between the germline ends. CDR3 length: 14 amino acids, cysteine to phenylalanine. Of the read, only the CDR3 DNA is kept; its 42 bases are in frame from base 1. Based on the germline V gene (reference sequence), the CDR1 and CDR2 sequences are LNHDA and SQIVND. The variable domain in full, with residues beyond the CDR3 obtained from the reference TRBV19 and TRBJ1-2 genes, is DGGITQSPKYLFRKEGQNVTLSCEQNLNHDAMYWYRQDPGQGLRLIYYSQIVNDFQKGDIAEGYSVSREKKESFPLTVTSAQKNPTAFYLCASSMAGRVYGYTFGSGTRLTVV.